The sequence of this TCR beta chain was determined in a study of cytomegalovirus exposure and HLA in healthy donors. In this sample, this clone turned up a few times. With 60 Vbeta and 13 Jbeta primers, the PCR was carried out. The method was immunoSEQ multiplex PCR; TCRdb's version includes in-frame clones alone and lacks a portion of them. The table includes 98,000 or so clones, over 9.5% detected once. The TCR originated in a middle-aged man in good health and CMV-seropositive. The material sequenced was PBMCs.

The CDR3 spells CASSTGLAANEKLFF. In nucleotides, the CDR3 is TGTGCCAGCAGTACCGGACTAGCGGCTAATGAAAAACTGTTTTTT. This rearrangement joins TRBV6-5 to TRBJ1-4; no firm D call. Trimming cost V 5 bases and J 3 bases, with 13 bases left between them. There are 15 residues in the CDR3. Germline assignment: CDR1 MNHEY and CDR2 SVGAGI.